This is a list of T cell receptor beta chains from one sample in a study of T cell repertoires in cytomegalovirus infection. Each CDR3 protein gets one entry after TCRdb re-called the reads with MiXCR. Of approximately 1,000,000 distinct CDR3 sequences in the sample, 31% are singletons; the top ten hold roughly 13%. What these receptors recognize is not known. The material sequenced was cultured CD8+ T cells from PBMCs, taken from culture after CMV antigen stimulation. Receptors originate from a human donor in good health (CMV status not recorded). Some clones in this sample may be carry-over from other donors' samples. CDR3s leave out the opening cysteine and the closing phenylalanine or tryptophan.

CDR3	V	J
ASSLGSGVGSYNEQF	TRBV7-2	TRBJ2-1
ASSYHPPGFIEYTGELF	TRBV6-2/TRBV6-3	TRBJ2-2
ASSRRLAGGQSGELF	TRBV4-3	TRBJ2-2
ASSNSLNTEAF	TRBV12-3/TRBV12-4	TRBJ1-1
ASIMEANYGYT	TRBV7-9	TRBJ1-2
ASSSEARSDTQY	TRBV7-8	TRBJ2-3
AIWDRDSGANVLT	TRBV10-3	TRBJ2-6
ASSRTGLIDEQF	TRBV19	TRBJ2-1
ASSLDGPGTEAF	TRBV12-3/TRBV12-4	TRBJ1-1
ASSLDWGGNTEAF	TRBV7-9	TRBJ1-1
ASSPRQGPDTQY	TRBV4-1	TRBJ2-3
ASSPLRVNQPQH	TRBV12-3/TRBV12-4	TRBJ1-5
ASSESDRGQLNTEAF	TRBV10-1	TRBJ1-1
ASSGLAGTTDTQY	TRBV7-6	TRBJ2-3
ASSLWRGETTLH	TRBV27	TRBJ1-6
ASSPTGYYNEQF	TRBV7-9	TRBJ2-1
ASSLAEGMYEQY	TRBV7-6	TRBJ2-7
ASSFGLATDTQY	TRBV12-3/TRBV12-4	TRBJ2-3
ASSPSGTNEQF	TRBV4-1	TRBJ2-1
ASSSSSTEAF	TRBV7-6	TRBJ1-1
ASKDSPGGTDTQY	TRBV27	TRBJ2-3
ASSRGVLADQETQY	TRBV19	TRBJ2-5
ASSSWVQRGAHEQF	TRBV11-2	TRBJ2-1